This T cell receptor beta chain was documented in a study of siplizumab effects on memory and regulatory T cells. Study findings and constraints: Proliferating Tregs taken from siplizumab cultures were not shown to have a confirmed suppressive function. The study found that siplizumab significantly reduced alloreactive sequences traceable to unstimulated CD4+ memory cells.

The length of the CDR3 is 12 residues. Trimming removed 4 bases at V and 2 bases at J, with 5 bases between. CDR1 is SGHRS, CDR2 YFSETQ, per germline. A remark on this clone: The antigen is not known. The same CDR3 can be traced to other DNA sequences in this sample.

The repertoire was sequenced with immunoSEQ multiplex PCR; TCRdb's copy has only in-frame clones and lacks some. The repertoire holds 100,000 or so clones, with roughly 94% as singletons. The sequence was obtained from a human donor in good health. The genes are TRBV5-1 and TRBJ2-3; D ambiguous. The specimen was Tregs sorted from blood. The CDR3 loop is CASSPNTDTQYF. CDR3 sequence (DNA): TGCGCCAGCAGCCCTAACACAGATACGCAGTATTTT. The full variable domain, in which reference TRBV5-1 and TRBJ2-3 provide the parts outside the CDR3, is KAGVTQTPRYLIKTRGQQVTLSCSPISGHRSVSWYQQTPGQGLQFLFEYFSETQRNKGNFPGRFSGRQFSNSRSEMNVSTLELGDSALYLCASSPNTDTQYFGPGTRLTVL.